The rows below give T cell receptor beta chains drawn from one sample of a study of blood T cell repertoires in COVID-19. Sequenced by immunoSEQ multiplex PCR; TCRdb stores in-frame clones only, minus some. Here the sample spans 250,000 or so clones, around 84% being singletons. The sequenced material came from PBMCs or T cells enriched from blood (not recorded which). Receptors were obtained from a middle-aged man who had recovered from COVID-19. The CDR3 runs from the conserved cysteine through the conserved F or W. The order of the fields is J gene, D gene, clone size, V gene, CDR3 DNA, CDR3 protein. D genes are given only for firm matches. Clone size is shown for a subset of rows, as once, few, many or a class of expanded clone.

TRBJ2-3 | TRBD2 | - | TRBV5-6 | TGTGCCAGCAGCTGGGAGGGGTACGCAGATACGCAGTATTTT | CASSWEGYADTQYF
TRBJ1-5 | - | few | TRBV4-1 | TGCGCCAGCAGCCAAGACCCCTCGGGAGGTCAGCCCCAGCATTTT | CASSQDPSGGQPQHF
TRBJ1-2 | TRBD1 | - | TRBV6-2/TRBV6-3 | TGTGCCAGCAGTTCTCGGACAGGGAATGCCAACTATGGCTACACCTTC | CASSSRTGNANYGYTF
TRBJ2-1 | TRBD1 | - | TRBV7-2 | TGTGCCAGCAGCTTAGGGACAGGGTGGCAAAATGAGCAGTTCTTC | CASSLGTGWQNEQFF
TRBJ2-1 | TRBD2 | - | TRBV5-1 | TGCGCCAGCAGCCCGACTAGCGGGACTATCTATGAGCAGTTCTTC | CASSPTSGTIYEQFF
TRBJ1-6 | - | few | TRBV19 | TGTGCCAGTCGACAGGTGGATAATTCACCCCTCCACTTT | CASRQVDNSPLHF
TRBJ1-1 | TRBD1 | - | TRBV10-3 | TGTGCCATCAGTCCGACAGGGTACACTGAAGCTTTCTTT | CAISPTGYTEAFF
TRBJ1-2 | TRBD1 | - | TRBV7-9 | TGTGCCAGCAGCCCGCACAGGGGTGGGAACTATGGCTACACCTTC | CASSPHRGGNYGYTF
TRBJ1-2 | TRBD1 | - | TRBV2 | TGTGCCAGCAAAACCGACAGGGTCTATGGCTACACCTTC | CASKTDRVYGYTF
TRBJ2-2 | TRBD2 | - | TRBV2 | TGTGCCAGCAAGGAGGGAGCGGGAGGGTACACCGGGGAGCTGTTTTTT | CASKEGAGGYTGELFF
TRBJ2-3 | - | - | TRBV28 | TGTGCCAGCAGTCGGGCGGGTCGTACGCAGTATTTT | CASSRAGRTQYF
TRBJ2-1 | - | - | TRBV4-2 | TGTGCCAGCAGCCAAGATATGCAGGACAATGAGCAGTTCTTC | CASSQDMQDNEQFF
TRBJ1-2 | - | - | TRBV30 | TGTGCCTGGAGTGCAGGGACTACCTATGGCTACACCTTC | CAWSAGTTYGYTF
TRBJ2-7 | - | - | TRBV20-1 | TGCAGTGCTAGTAGGACCCTACCAGGGGACGAGCAGTACTTC | CSASRTLPGDEQYF